A single sample gave rise to the 32 T cell receptor beta chains below, sequenced in a study of cytomegalovirus exposure and HLA in healthy donors (dated by TCRdb to about 2017). Libraries were prepared through the immunoSEQ multiplex PCR assay. For the multiplex PCR, a mixture combining 60 forward primers for TCR Vbeta segments and 13 reverse primers for TCR Jbeta segments was used. Not all clones reach the TCRdb copy of this immuneACCESS table, which keeps in-frame sequences only. Checked studies attribute under half of the gap to unresolved V genes and leave the rest unexplained. This sample's listing comprises more than 95,000 clones. Clones ranked in the top ten supply 2.5% to 3% of the sample. The sample was PBMCs. Receptor source: a man aged 30 to 45 in good health and CMV-seronegative.

The chain combines TRBV2 with TRBJ2-7; 8 bases match TRBD1. CDR3 length: 13 amino acids. Trimming at V came to 8 bases and at J to 1 base, leaving 4 bases not matched to a gene. The germline V gene encodes CDR1 SNHLY and CDR2 FYNNEI. Written as DNA, the CDR3 is TGTGCCAGCGGTTACAGGGGGTCCTACGAGCAGTACTTC. This translates into CASGYRGSYEQYF.

The genes are TRBV11-2 and TRBJ2-1, with D possibly being TRBD2 (6 bases). The V gene's germline CDR1 is SGHAT and CDR2 FQNNGV. Trimming left V 5 bases short and J 4 bases short, with 15 bases between. The CDR3 length is 15 residues. The DNA of the CDR3 is TGTGCCAGCAGCCACGGGAGAAATGGGTACAATGAGCAGTTCTTC. It encodes CASSHGRNGYNEQFF.

The V and J genes are TRBV6-1 and TRBJ2-5; 10 bases align to TRBD2. TRBJ2-7 matches the DNA end more closely, so the J call is doubtful. This CDR3 has 14 amino acids. Germline CDR1 MNHNS, CDR2 SASEGT. The CDR3 is CASSLAGVPYEQYF. The CDR3 coding sequence is TGTGCCAGCAGTCTAGCGGGAGTCCCCTACGAGCAGTACTTC.

The J gene is TRBJ2-7, the V gene TRBV7-6; 8 bases map to TRBD1. Trimming cost V 3 bases and J 7 bases; bases outside gene matches: 8. Germline CDR1 and CDR2: SGHVS and FNYEAQ. The CDR3 loop spans 14 amino acids. The CDR3 DNA is TGTGCCAGCAGCTTGCAGGCAGGGGGCGGAGAGCAGTACTTC. Amino acids: CASSLQAGGGEQYF.

The chain employs TRBV11-2 and TRBJ2-7; tentative D call: TRBD2 (6 bases). CDR1 is SGHAT and CDR2 is FQNNGV in the germline V gene. The CDR3 has 15 amino acids. The V end was cut by 5 bases, the J end by 2 bases, with 16 bases between. The CDR3 here is CASSRGGASPYEQYF. The DNA for the CDR3 is TGTGCCAGCAGCCGAGGCGGGGCCTCCCCCTACGAGCAGTACTTC. Looking up the rest from reference TRBV11-2 and TRBJ2-7 gives the full variable domain: EAGVAQSPRYKIIEKRQSVAFWCNPISGHATLYWYQQILGQGPKLLIQFQNNGVVDDSQLPKDRFSAERLKGVDSTLKIQPAKLEDSAVYLCASSRGGASPYEQYFGPGTRLTVT.

The chain carries TRBV7-9 and TRBJ1-3; 9 bases are shared with TRBD1. CDR1 and CDR2 from the germline V gene are SEHNR and FQNEAQ (reference sequence). This CDR3 is 18 amino acids long. Germline trimming cut 1 base from V and 11 bases from J; bases unmatched to any gene: 18. CDR3 region: CASSLGTNRDRANPAIYF. CDR3 DNA sequence: TGTGCCAGCAGCTTAGGAACCAACCGGGACAGGGCAAACCCAGCCATATATTTT.

The chain employs TRBV6-5 and TRBJ2-2; 10 bases line up with TRBD2. CDR3 length: 15 amino acids. V lost 2 bases, J lost 5 bases, and 2 bases stayed unmatched. The germline V gene encodes CDR1 MNHEY and CDR2 SVGAGI. CDR3 DNA sequence: TGTGCCAGCAGTTACAAGCGGGAGGGTACCGGGGAGCTGTTTTTT. Translation gives CASSYKREGTGELFF.

This chain uses TRBV28 with TRBJ2-7; 8 bases line up with TRBD1. The CDR3 extends over 15 amino acids. Per germline, CDR1 MDHEN and CDR2 SYDVKM. Unmatched junction bases numbered 12, after V lost 6 bases and J lost 5 bases. CDR3 DNA: TGTGCCAGCAGCCCATATAGGACAGGGTTCCACGAGCAGTACTTC. Translating it yields CASSPYRTGFHEQYF.

The rearrangement joins TRBV18 to TRBJ2-1; 8 bases fit TRBD2. Per germline, CDR1 KGHSH and CDR2 LQKENI. The CDR3 sequence is 16 residues long. The V and J ends lost 6 bases and 7 bases, in that order; junction bases with no gene match: 14. CDR3 in amino acids: CASSLRAGGMSNEQFF. In nucleotides, the CDR3 is TGTGCCAGCTCCCTACGGGCGGGAGGTATGAGTAATGAGCAGTTCTTC.

The CDR3 reads CASRSQGGAEKLFF. The CDR3 DNA follows: TGTGCCAGCAGATCCCAGGGGGGAGCCGAAAAACTGTTTTTT. The chain has TRBV27 and TRBJ1-4; 7 bases are a match to TRBD1. Germline V gene lookup returns CDR1 MNHEY and CDR2 SMNVEV (reference sequence). The CDR3 runs to 14 residues. Losses at the gene ends were 6 bases for V and 8 bases for J; bases not matched to a gene: 9.

V usage is TRBV5-1 and J usage is TRBJ2-7; 10 nucleotides agree with TRBD1. This CDR3 is 19 amino acids long. Germline values: CDR1 SGHRS, CDR2 YFSETQ. Losses at the gene ends were 4 bases for V and 2 bases for J; bases not matched to a gene: 18. The CDR3 DNA follows: TGCGCCAGCAGCACAACTACCACAGGGACAGGGGCCCCTCCCTACGAGCAGTACTTC. It translates to CASSTTTTGTGAPPYEQYF.

The chain carries TRBV28 and TRBJ2-5; 10 bases are shared with TRBD2. This CDR3 region has 16 residues. Germline values: CDR1 MDHEN, CDR2 SYDVKM. V gave up 5 bases and J gave up 5 bases; unmatched junction bases: 11. The CDR3 sequence is CASSTAAGGPGETQYF. CDR3 DNA: TGTGCCAGCAGTACCGCAGCGGGAGGGCCGGGTGAGACCCAGTACTTC. Variable domain in full (rest from reference TRBV28 and TRBJ2-5): DVKVTQSSRYLVKRTGEKVFLECVQDMDHENMFWYRQDPGLGLRLIYFSYDVKMKEKGDIPEGYSVSREKKERFSLILESASTNQTSMYLCASSTAAGGPGETQYFGPGTRLLVL.

The V gene is TRBV30, the J gene TRBJ1-5, with 7 positions matching TRBD1. CDR1 is GTSNPN, CDR2 SVGIG, per germline (reference sequence). V shed 0 bases and J 0 bases; nucleotides not matched to a gene: 8. The CDR3 has 17 residues. The CDR3 here is CAWSVGRGSNSNQPQHF. CDR3 coding DNA: TGTGCCTGGAGTGTTGGCAGGGGGTCGAATAGCAATCAGCCCCAGCATTTT.

The chain recombines TRBV28 with TRBJ2-2; 10 bases align to TRBD2. This CDR3 comprises 16 residues. Germline CDR1 MDHEN, CDR2 SYDVKM. Unmatched junction bases numbered 5, after V lost 2 bases and J lost 5 bases. The DNA of the CDR3 is TGTGCCAGCAGTTTACTACTTAGCGGGAGGACCGGGGAGCTGTTTTTT. Amino acids: CASSLLLSGRTGELFF. Together with reference TRBV28 and TRBJ2-2, the CDR3 gives the full variable domain: DVKVTQSSRYLVKRTGEKVFLECVQDMDHENMFWYRQDPGLGLRLIYFSYDVKMKEKGDIPEGYSVSREKKERFSLILESASTNQTSMYLCASSLLLSGRTGELFFGEGSRLTVL.

The chain links TRBV7-9 to TRBJ1-1; D unclear. The germline gives CDR1 SEHNR, CDR2 FQNEAQ (reference sequence). V shed 2 bases and J shed 4 bases, with 14 bases lying between them. The CDR3 extends over 15 amino acids. CDR3 sequence: CASSLQYPRGTEAFF. CDR3 nucleotides: TGTGCCAGCAGCTTACAATACCCCCGGGGCACTGAAGCTTTCTTT.

By frequency, this clone registers medium-sized. The chain combines TRBV7-9 with TRBJ1-1; 7 bases match TRBD1. Germline loops: CDR1 SEHNR, CDR2 FQNEAQ (reference sequence). The CDR3 loop spans 14 amino acids. With 3 bases clipped from V and 1 base from J, the junction kept 2 bases outside the gene matches. DNA for the CDR3: TGTGCCAGCAGCTTGACAGGGACGAACACTGAAGCTTTCTTT. Amino acid sequence: CASSLTGTNTEAFF.

The chain carries TRBV10-3 and TRBJ1-6, with D possibly being TRBD1 (5 bases). The germline CDR1 and CDR2 sequences are ENHRY and SYGVKD. The V end was cut by 6 bases, the J end by 3 bases, with 6 bases between. CDR3 length: 13 residues. CDR3 loop: CAIRGVYNSPLHF. The CDR3 DNA is TGTGCCATCAGAGGGGTCTATAATTCACCCCTCCACTTT.

CDR3 amino acids: CASSTRAGGMDEQFF. The CDR3 DNA follows: TGTGCCAGCAGCACCAGGGCAGGGGGCATGGATGAGCAGTTCTTC. This sequence joins TRBV7-3 and TRBJ2-1; 8 nucleotides agree with TRBD1. V dropped 5 bases and J dropped 8; count of bases not matched to a gene: 11. CDR1 and CDR2 (germline): SGHTA, FQGTGA. The CDR3 consists of 15 residues.

The V call is TRBV27, the J call TRBJ1-1, with D perhaps matching TRBD1 (5 bases). The CDR3 consists of 15 residues. V gave up 0 bases and J gave up 1 base, with 9 bases separating them. Germline V CDR1 and CDR2: MNHEY, SMNVEV (reference sequence). This CDR3 reads CASSLSGLQNTEAFF. DNA of the CDR3: TGTGCCAGCAGTTTATCGGGACTGCAGAACACTGAAGCTTTCTTT.

The gene calls are TRBV7-8 and TRBJ2-3, with 13 bases fitting TRBD2. Germline CDR1 is SGHVS and CDR2 is FQNEAQ. Trimming removed 4 bases from V and 5 bases from J; junction bases left unmatched: 6. This CDR3 spans 16 amino acids. The CDR3 sequence: CASSSRTSGSRDTQYF. The CDR3 region has the DNA TGTGCCAGCAGCTCCAGGACTAGCGGGAGCCGAGATACGCAGTATTTT.

V usage is TRBV20-1 and J usage is TRBJ2-5; D ambiguous. V lost 4 bases to trimming and J lost 4 bases, with 7 bases between them. The CDR3 totals 11 residues. The germline V gene encodes CDR1 DFQATT and CDR2 SNEGSKA (reference sequence). CDR3 nucleotide sequence: TGCAGTGCTACCGTATTAGAGACCCAGTACTTC. This sequence encodes CSATVLETQYF.

The chain uses TRBV6-5 and TRBJ1-3, with D maybe TRBD1 (6 bases). This CDR3 comprises 15 residues. V was cut by 6 bases and J by 0 bases, with 12 bases left in between. Germline assignment: CDR1 MNHEY and CDR2 SVGAGI. CDR3 nucleotides: TGTGCCAGCAGCCGCGGACAGACCTCTGGAAACACCATATATTTT. Protein product: CASSRGQTSGNTIYF.

The J gene is TRBJ2-5, the V gene TRBV19; 11 nucleotides agree with TRBD1. This CDR3 is 16 amino acids long. J lost 5 bases, V lost 9 bases, and 14 bases had no gene match. CDR1 LNHDA and CDR2 SQIVND come from the germline V gene (reference sequence). The CDR3 sequence: CASTGTGGTSLETQYF. As DNA, the CDR3 is TGTGCCAGCACCGGGACAGGGGGGACTAGCTTGGAGACCCAGTACTTC. Full variable domain (rest looked up from reference TRBV19 and TRBJ2-5): DGGITQSPKYLFRKEGQNVTLSCEQNLNHDAMYWYRQDPGQGLRLIYYSQIVNDFQKGDIAEGYSVSREKKESFPLTVTSAQKNPTAFYLCASTGTGGTSLETQYFGPGTRLLVL.

This chain links TRBV29-1 with TRBJ2-1; possible D gene TRBD2, 6 bases. The V and J ends lost 7 bases and 9 bases respectively, with 16 bases between them. This CDR3 contains 12 residues. The V gene's germline CDR1 is SQVTM and CDR2 ANQGSEA. The CDR3 sequence is CSGGLLEGEQFF. CDR3 nucleotide sequence: TGCAGCGGGGGACTCCTTGAGGGTGAGCAGTTCTTC.

With respect to this clone: The junction shows a germline mismatch at one end, possibly a read error. V is TRBV19 and J is TRBJ1-1; possible D gene TRBD1, 5 bases. Germline V gene lookup returns CDR1 LNHDA and CDR2 SQIVND (reference sequence). The CDR3 consists of 15 residues. CDR3 loop: CASTIRDSRRTEAFF. The CDR3 DNA follows: TGTGCCAGTACTATACGGGACTCCCGCAGAACTGAAGCTTTCTTT.

V and J are TRBV28 and TRBJ1-4; a possible D gene is TRBD1 (5 bases). Germline V lookup: CDR1 MDHEN, CDR2 SYDVKM. The CDR3 covers 15 residues. V lost 5 bases, J lost 5 bases, and 15 bases lay in between. The DNA for the CDR3 is TGTGCCAGCAGTCTAGGGGCGGCGGGGAATGAAAAACTGTTTTTT. Translation gives CASSLGAAGNEKLFF.

This chain joins TRBV6-5 and TRBJ2-5; 9 bases match TRBD1. With 10 bases clipped from V and 3 bases from J, the junction kept 3 bases outside the gene matches. In germline, CDR1 is MNHEY, CDR2 SVGAGI. The length of the CDR3 is 12 residues. The CDR3 DNA reads TGTGCCACCGGGACAGGGAAAGAGACCCAGTACTTC. Translated, it gives CATGTGKETQYF.

The rearrangement uses TRBV27 and TRBJ2-1; 9 bases line up with TRBD2. The CDR3 is 18 residues long. Germline V gene sequence: CDR1 MNHEY, CDR2 SMNVEV (reference sequence). V lost 2 bases to trimming and J lost 3 bases; unmatched junction nucleotides: 11. CDR3 loop: CASSLGPPSGILYNEQFF. CDR3 nucleotides: TGTGCCAGCAGTTTAGGCCCTCCTAGCGGGATTCTCTACAATGAGCAGTTCTTC.

With regard to this clone: Sequence at one end of the junction differs from germline and may be a read error. The chain employs TRBV2 and TRBJ2-1; a weak D match, TRBD2 (6 bases). Germline CDR1 is SNHLY and CDR2 is FYNNEI. The CDR3 covers 15 residues. The CDR3 DNA follows: TGTGCCAGCAGCCCCTCCGCGGGAATCTACAATGAGCAATTCTTC. Residues: CASSPSAGIYNEQFF.

The chain has TRBV11-1 and TRBJ2-3; 9 bases map to TRBD2. The CDR3 covers 16 residues. The germline V gene encodes CDR1 SGHAT and CDR2 FQDESV (reference sequence). V shed 1 base and J 2 bases; nucleotides not matched to a gene: 4. CDR3 DNA: TGTGCCAGCAGCTTAGGGACTAGCGTACTCACAGATACGCAGTATTTT. Its protein is CASSLGTSVLTDTQYF.

The rearrangement uses TRBV29-1 and TRBJ2-2, with a possible D match to TRBD1 (5 bases). V dropped 2 bases and J dropped 6 bases, with 7 bases sitting between them. This CDR3 has 12 residues. CDR1 is SQVTM and CDR2 is ANQGSEA in the germline V gene. The CDR3 reads CSVEQGPGELFF. Written as DNA, the CDR3 is TGCAGCGTTGAACAGGGTCCCGGGGAGCTGTTTTTT.

This chain links TRBV27 with TRBJ1-1; TRBD1 might be the D (5 bases). The V end was cut by 5 bases, the J end by 1 base, with 17 bases between. In germline, CDR1 is MNHEY, CDR2 SMNVEV (reference sequence). The CDR3 has 16 amino acids. The CDR3 region has the DNA TGTGCCAGCAGTAGTCGGGAGGGACTTTCGAACACTGAAGCTTTCTTT. This translates into CASSSREGLSNTEAFF.